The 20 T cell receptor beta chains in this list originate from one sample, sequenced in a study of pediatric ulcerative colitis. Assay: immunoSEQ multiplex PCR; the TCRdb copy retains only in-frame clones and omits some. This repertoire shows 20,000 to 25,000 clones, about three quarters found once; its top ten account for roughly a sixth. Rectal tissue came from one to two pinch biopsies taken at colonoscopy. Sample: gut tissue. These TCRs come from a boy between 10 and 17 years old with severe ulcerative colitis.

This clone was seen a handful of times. In nucleotides, the CDR3 is TGTGCCTGGAGTCCATGGACAGACTTCACTGAAGCTTTCTTT. This gives the protein CAWSPWTDFTEAFF. The genes are TRBV30 and TRBJ1-1, with a weak D call TRBD1 (6 bases). This CDR3 comprises 14 residues. Trimming removed 2 bases at V and 4 bases at J, with 14 bases between. Germline values: CDR1 GTSNPN, CDR2 SVGIG (reference sequence).

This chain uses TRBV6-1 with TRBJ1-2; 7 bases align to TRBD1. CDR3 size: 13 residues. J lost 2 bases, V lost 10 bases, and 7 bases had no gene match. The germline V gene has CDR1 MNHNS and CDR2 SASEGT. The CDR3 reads CANWDSLNYGYTF. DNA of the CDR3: TGTGCCAATTGGGACAGTTTGAACTATGGCTACACCTTC.

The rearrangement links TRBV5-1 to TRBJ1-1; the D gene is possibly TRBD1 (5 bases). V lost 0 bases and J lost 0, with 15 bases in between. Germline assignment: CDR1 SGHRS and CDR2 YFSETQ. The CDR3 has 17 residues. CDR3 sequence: CASSLVTGTYMNTEAFF. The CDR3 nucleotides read TGCGCCAGCAGCTTGGTAACCGGGACGTACATGAACACTGAAGCTTTCTTT.

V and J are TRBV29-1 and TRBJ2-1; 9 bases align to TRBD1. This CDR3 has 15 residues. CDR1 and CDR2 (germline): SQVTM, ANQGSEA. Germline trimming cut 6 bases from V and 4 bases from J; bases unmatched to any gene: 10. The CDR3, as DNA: TGCAGCGTGTCGGCCCACGGGACAGGGTACAATGAGCAGTTCTTC. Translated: CSVSAHGTGYNEQFF.

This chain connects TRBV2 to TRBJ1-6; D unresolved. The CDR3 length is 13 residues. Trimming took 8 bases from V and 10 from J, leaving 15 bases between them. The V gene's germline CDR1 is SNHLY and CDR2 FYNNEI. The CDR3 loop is CASVLLDGSPLHF. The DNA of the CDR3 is TGTGCCAGCGTACTATTGGATGGGTCACCCCTCCACTTT. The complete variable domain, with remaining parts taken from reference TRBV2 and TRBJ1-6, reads EPEVTQTPSHQVTQMGQEVILRCVPISNHLYFYWYRQILGQKVEFLVSFYNNEISEKSEIFDDQFSVERPDGSNFTLKIRSTKLEDSAMYFCASVLLDGSPLHFGNGTRLTVT.

The CDR3 spells CASSFVVNEQFF. CDR3 in DNA: TGTGCCAGCAGCTTTGTAGTTAATGAGCAGTTCTTC. J is TRBJ2-1 and V is TRBV7-9, with no clear D. CDR3 length equals 12 residues. Trimming cost V 3 bases and J 7 bases, with 7 bases left between them. CDR1 is SEHNR and CDR2 is FQNEAQ in the germline V gene (reference sequence).

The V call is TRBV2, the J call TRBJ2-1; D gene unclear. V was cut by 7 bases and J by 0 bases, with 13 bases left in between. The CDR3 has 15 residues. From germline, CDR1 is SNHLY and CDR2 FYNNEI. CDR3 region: CASMADISSYNEQFF. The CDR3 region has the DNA TGTGCCAGCATGGCAGACATCAGCTCCTACAATGAGCAGTTCTTC.

The CDR3 DNA reads TGTGCCACATCAGGAGGGTCTCGACTTGGGGGCTACACCTTC. Protein: CATSGGSRLGGYTF. The chain joins TRBV15 to TRBJ1-2; D unresolved. The CDR3 has 14 residues. CDR1 and CDR2 from the germline V gene are LNHNV and YYDKDF (reference sequence). V was shortened by 9 bases and J by 8 bases, with 22 bases between the two germline ends.

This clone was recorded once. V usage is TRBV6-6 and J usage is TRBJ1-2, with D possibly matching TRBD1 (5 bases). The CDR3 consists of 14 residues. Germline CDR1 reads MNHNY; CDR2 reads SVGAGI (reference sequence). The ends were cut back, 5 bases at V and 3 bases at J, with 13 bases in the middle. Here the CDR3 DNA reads TGTGCCAGCAGTAGCCGGGACGCGTACTATGGCTACACCTTC. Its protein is CASSSRDAYYGYTF.

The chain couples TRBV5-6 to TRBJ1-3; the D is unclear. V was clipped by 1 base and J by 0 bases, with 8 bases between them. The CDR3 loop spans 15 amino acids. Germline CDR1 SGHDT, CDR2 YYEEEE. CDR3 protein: CASSLLGTSGNTIYF. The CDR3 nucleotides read TGTGCCAGCAGCTTGTTAGGCACCTCTGGAAACACCATATATTTT.

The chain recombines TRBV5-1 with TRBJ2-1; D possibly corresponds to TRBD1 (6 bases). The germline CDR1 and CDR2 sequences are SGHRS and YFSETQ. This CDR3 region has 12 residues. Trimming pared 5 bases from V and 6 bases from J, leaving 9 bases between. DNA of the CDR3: TGCGCCAGCAGTGAACAGGGCAATGAGCAGTTCTTC. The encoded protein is CASSEQGNEQFF.

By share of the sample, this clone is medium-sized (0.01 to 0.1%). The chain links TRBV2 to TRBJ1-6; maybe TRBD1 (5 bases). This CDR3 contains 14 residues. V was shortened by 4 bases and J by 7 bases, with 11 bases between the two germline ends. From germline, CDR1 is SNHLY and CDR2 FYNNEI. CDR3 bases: TGTGCCAGCAGTGCCTACAGGTTAAATTCACCCCTCCACTTT. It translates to CASSAYRLNSPLHF.

CDR3 amino acids: CASSTGQGTEAFF. As DNA, the CDR3 is TGTGCCAGCAGCACCGGACAGGGTACAGAAGCTTTCTTT. The gene calls are TRBV7-3 and TRBJ1-1; 8 bases map to TRBD1. The J segment lost 8 bases and the V segment lost 5 bases, leaving 7 bases of the junction unmatched. Germline values: CDR1 SGHTA, CDR2 FQGTGA. The CDR3 has 13 amino acids.

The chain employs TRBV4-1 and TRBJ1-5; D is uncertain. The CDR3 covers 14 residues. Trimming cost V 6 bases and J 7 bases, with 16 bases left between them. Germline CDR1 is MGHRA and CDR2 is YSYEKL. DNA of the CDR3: TGCGCCAGCAGACAGACCCCTAGCCGGCAGCCCCAGCATTTT. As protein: CASRQTPSRQPQHF.

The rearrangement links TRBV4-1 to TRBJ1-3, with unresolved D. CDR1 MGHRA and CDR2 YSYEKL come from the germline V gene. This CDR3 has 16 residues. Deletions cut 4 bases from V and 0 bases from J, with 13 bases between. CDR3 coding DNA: TGCGCCAGCAGCCGACTGGAGGCCCTCTCTGGAAACACCATATATTTT. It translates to CASSRLEALSGNTIYF.

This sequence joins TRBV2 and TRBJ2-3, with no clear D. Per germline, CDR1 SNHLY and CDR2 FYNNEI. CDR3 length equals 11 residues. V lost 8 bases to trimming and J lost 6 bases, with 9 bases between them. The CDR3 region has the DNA TGTGCCAGCGGACCGCGGGATACGCAGTATTTT. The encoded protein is CASGPRDTQYF.

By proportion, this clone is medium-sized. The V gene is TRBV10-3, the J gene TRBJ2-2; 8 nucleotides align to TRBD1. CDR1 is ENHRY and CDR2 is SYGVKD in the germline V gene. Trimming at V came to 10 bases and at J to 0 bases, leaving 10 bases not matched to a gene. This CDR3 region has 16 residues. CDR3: CATQPTGEANTGELFF. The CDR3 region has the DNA TGTGCCACCCAACCGACAGGGGAAGCGAACACCGGGGAGCTGTTTTTT.

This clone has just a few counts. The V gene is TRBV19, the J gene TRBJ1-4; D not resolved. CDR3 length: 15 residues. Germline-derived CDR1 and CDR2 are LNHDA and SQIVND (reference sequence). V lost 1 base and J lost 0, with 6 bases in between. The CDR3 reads CASSIGGTTNEKLFF. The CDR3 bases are TGTGCCAGTAGTATAGGCGGAACAACTAATGAAAAACTGTTTTTT.

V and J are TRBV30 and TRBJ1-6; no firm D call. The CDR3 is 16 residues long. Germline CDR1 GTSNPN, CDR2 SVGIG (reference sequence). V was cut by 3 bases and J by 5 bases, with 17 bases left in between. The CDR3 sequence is CAWRQKYALDNSPLHF. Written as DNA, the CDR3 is TGTGCCTGGAGACAGAAGTACGCTTTGGATAATTCACCCCTCCACTTT.

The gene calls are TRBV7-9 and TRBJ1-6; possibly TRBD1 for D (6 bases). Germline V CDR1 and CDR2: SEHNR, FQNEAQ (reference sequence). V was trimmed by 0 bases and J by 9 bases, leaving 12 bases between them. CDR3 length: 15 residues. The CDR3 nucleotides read TGTGCCAGCAGCTTAGCCCGGGGGCGAAGTTCACCCCTCCACTTT. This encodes CASSLARGRSSPLHF.